Sequencing of this TCR beta chain was carried out in a study of OX40 agonist ivuxolimab in advanced cancers. On the study more broadly: The dose of intravenous ivuxolimab that patients received every 2 weeks ranged from 0.01 to 10 mg/kg. Patients were roughly 81% male with ages about 23 to 90, mean roughly 64.

A history of autoimmune disease or systemic immunosuppression excluded patients. Repertoires were generated with immunoSEQ multiplex PCR, while TCRdb's copy carries only in-frame clones and drops some. Altogether fewer than 90,000 clones are present, 91% being singletons, with the ten largest covering 1.6%. Germline trimming cut 5 bases from V and 0 bases from J; bases unmatched to any gene: 11. CDR1 and CDR2 from the germline V gene are MDHEN and SYDVKM. The CDR3 is 17 residues long. The sequences come from CD4+ or CD8+ T cells sorted from blood, collected in a trial of the OX40 agonist ivuxolimab. The J gene is TRBJ1-1, the V gene TRBV28, with 8 bases identical to TRBD1. The TCR was taken from an adult with an advanced solid tumor such as melanoma, head and neck, liver or kidney cancer. The CDR3 nucleotides are TGTGCCAGCAGTCTCATATTGACAGGGGCCGTGAACACTGAAGCTTTCTTT. This gives the protein CASSLILTGAVNTEAFF.